In its sample, the clone carrying this TCR beta chain was seen a few times. This entry belongs to a study of blood T cells in healthy people across ages. Trimming shortened V by 5 bases and J by 8 bases, and 15 bases separated the two germline ends. This CDR3 has 13 residues. In germline, CDR1 is MNHNY, CDR2 SVGAGI (reference sequence). It was with a sample-barcoded 5' primer and a J-beta primer mix that a second PCR of about 6 to 12 cycles was run. MiXCR, applied by TCRdb to the 5' RACE reads, yields one record per CDR3 protein. The top ten hold 7% to 9.5% of the sample, which has fewer than 1.5 million distinct CDR3 sequences, 42% seen once.

Specimen: blood. This sequence was found in a young woman in good health. The rearrangement links TRBV6-6 to TRBJ1-2, with TRBD1 as a possible D gene (6 bases). The CDR3 DNA is TGTGCCAGCAGTCTCGCGGGGGGACAAGGCTACACCTTC. Encoded protein: CASSLAGGQGYTF.